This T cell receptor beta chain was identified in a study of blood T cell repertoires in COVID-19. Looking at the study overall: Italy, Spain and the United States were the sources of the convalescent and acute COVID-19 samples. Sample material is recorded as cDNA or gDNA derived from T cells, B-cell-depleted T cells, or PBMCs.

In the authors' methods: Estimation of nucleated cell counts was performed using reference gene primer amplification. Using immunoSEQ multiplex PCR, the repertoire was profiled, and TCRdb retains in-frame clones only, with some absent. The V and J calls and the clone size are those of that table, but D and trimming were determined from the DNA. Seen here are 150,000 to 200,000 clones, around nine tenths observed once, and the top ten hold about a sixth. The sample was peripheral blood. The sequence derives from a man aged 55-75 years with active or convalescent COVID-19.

Written as DNA, the CDR3 is TGTGCCAGCAACGACAGGGGCTACTTCTACACTGAAGCTTTCTTT. This sequence encodes CASNDRGYFYTEAFF. The rearrangement uses TRBV21-1 and TRBJ1-1; the D call TRBD1 from the table was never checked on the DNA. TRBV21-1 has pseudogene status. The CDR3 totals 15 residues.